These 23 T cell receptor beta chains came from one sample sequenced in a study of blood T cells in healthy people across ages. A second PCR of about 6 to 12 cycles used a sample-barcoded 5' primer and a J-beta primer mix. TCRdb analysed the 5' RACE reads with MiXCR anew, one entry per CDR3 protein. This table has 700,000 or so distinct CDR3 sequences, about 20% appearing once. Sequencing was performed on blood. These receptors all come from an older man in good health.

This clonotype was detected a few times. The chain couples TRBV12-3 or TRBV12-4 to TRBJ2-1, with TRBD1 identical over 7 bases. The DNA end is a closer match to TRBJ2-5, so the J assignment may be wrong. The CDR3 loop spans 13 amino acids. The DNA of the CDR3 is TGTGCCAGCAGTCCGACAGGGAAGGCGACCCAGTACTTC. This codes for CASSPTGKATQYF.

The chain's CDR3 is CASSQEMKTQYF. The CDR3 DNA sequence: TGTGCCAGCAGCCAAGAGATGAAGACCCAGTACTTC. V is TRBV14 and J is TRBJ2-5; D gene ambiguous. The CDR3 sequence is 12 residues long. V was trimmed by 0 bases and J by 6 bases, leaving 5 bases between them. Germline CDR1 reads SGHDN; CDR2 reads FVKESK.

The chain recombines TRBV29-1 with TRBJ1-1; tentative D call: TRBD1 (5 bases). CDR1 and CDR2 from the germline V gene are SQVTM and ANQGSEA. Trimming pared 5 bases from V and 0 bases from J, leaving 10 bases between. The CDR3 sequence is 13 residues long. Here the CDR3 reads CSVWGMMNTEAFF. CDR3 DNA sequence: TGCAGCGTTTGGGGGATGATGAACACTGAAGCTTTCTTT.

On this clonotype itself: No conserved phenylalanine or tryptophan ends this CDR3, so it is likely a read error. V usage is TRBV24-1 and J usage is TRBJ2-1; D tentatively fits TRBD1 or TRBD2 (5 bases each). The CDR3 is 16 amino acids. Trimming took off 3 bases at V and 7 bases at J, with 18 bases between the two ends. Germline-derived CDR1 and CDR2 are KGHDR and SFDVKD. Here the CDR3 DNA reads TGTGCCACCAGTGATCCGAGGACCGGGACCCGTAATGAGCAGTTCTGC. Its translation: CATSDPRTGTRNEQFC.

This clonotype was picked up a small number of times. The chain is built from TRBV4-1 and TRBJ1-4, with TRBD1 matching over 8 bases. This CDR3 contains 16 residues. Germline trimming cut 3 bases from V and 3 bases from J; bases unmatched to any gene: 6. Per germline, CDR1 MGHRA and CDR2 YSYEKL. The CDR3 here is CASSQDRTGPNEKLFF. CDR3 nucleotide sequence: TGCGCCAGCAGCCAGGATAGGACAGGGCCTAATGAAAAACTGTTTTTT.

This clonotype has only a few counts. The V gene is TRBV18, the J gene TRBJ2-1; TRBD2 matches 8 bases. CDR3 length: 17 residues. Trimming took 3 bases from V and 1 from J; bases not matched to a gene: 8. Germline V gives CDR1 KGHSH, CDR2 LQKENI. The CDR3 protein is CASSPGSGRGSYNEQFF. In DNA form, the CDR3 reads TGTGCCAGCTCACCGGGAAGCGGGAGAGGGTCCTACAATGAGCAGTTCTTC.

V gene TRBV3-1 combines with J gene TRBJ1-2; the D is unclear. V was clipped by 6 bases and J by 0 bases, with 14 bases between them. CDR3 length: 15 residues. CDR1 LGHDT and CDR2 YNNKEL come from the germline V gene (reference sequence). CDR3 nucleotide sequence: TGTGCCAGCAGTCTCTTTCTTGCGGCTAACTATGGCTACACCTTC. The encoded protein is CASSLFLAANYGYTF.

Comments on this clonotype: Since the CDR3 does not end with the conserved phenylalanine or tryptophan, this likely comes from a read error. The chain links TRBV5-1 to TRBJ2-1; D possibly corresponds to TRBD2 (5 bases). Germline CDR1 is SGHRS and CDR2 is YFSETQ. V was clipped by 1 base and J by 7 bases, with 15 bases between them. CDR3 length: 15 residues. This chain's CDR3 is CASSLLSVLVNEQFS. The CDR3 DNA reads TGCGCCAGCAGCTTGTTGTCAGTACTAGTGAATGAGCAGTTCTCC.

This clonotype was recorded a few times. The V and J genes are TRBV5-1 and TRBJ1-2; D is undetermined. The CDR3 spans 14 residues. V was pared by 0 bases and J by 3 bases, with 9 bases between. Germline CDR1 is SGHRS and CDR2 is YFSETQ. The CDR3 is CASSLEDIDYGYTF. The CDR3 DNA follows: TGCGCCAGCAGCTTGGAGGATATAGACTATGGCTACACCTTC.

J is TRBJ2-5 and V is TRBV7-8, with D perhaps matching TRBD1 (6 bases). The J call may not be correct, given that the DNA end is closer to TRBJ2-7. The CDR3 totals 15 residues. CDR1 is SGHVS and CDR2 is FQNEAQ in the germline V gene. The CDR3 loop reads CASSPRTQGVYEQYV. Written as DNA, the CDR3 is TGTGCCAGCAGCCCACGCACACAGGGAGTCTACGAGCAGTACGTC.

This sequence joins TRBV5-1 and TRBJ1-1; D remains ambiguous. CDR1 and CDR2 (germline): SGHRS, YFSETQ. The CDR3 covers 14 residues. The V end lost 3 bases, the J end lost 11 bases, and 20 bases lay between the germline ends. The DNA for the CDR3 is TGCGCCAGCAGCTCACCGACCCAGGAATCCGAGGCTTTCTTT. It yields the protein CASSSPTQESEAFF.

The chain recombines TRBV5-1 with TRBJ2-1; possible D gene TRBD1, 6 bases. Germline V gives CDR1 SGHRS, CDR2 YFSETQ. CDR3 size: 16 residues. Trimming removed 0 bases from V and 5 bases from J, with 15 bases in between. Written as DNA, the CDR3 is TGCGCCAGCAGCTTGGGGGGTGGGGGCGCCCACAATGAGCAGTTCTTC. It yields the protein CASSLGGGGAHNEQFF.

The sample holds a few counts of this clonotype. The chain links TRBV5-1 to TRBJ1-2, with unresolved D. This CDR3 spans 14 amino acids. Germline-derived CDR1 and CDR2 are SGHRS and YFSETQ. Trimming removed 0 bases from V and 3 bases from J, with 9 bases in between. This chain's CDR3 is CASSLEGSDYGYTF. The CDR3 bases are TGCGCCAGCAGCTTGGAGGGCAGCGACTATGGCTACACCTTC.

This clonotype was observed a handful of times. The chain employs TRBV27 and TRBJ2-2; D remains unclear. This CDR3 has 15 amino acids. Germline assignment: CDR1 MNHEY and CDR2 SMNVEV (reference sequence). The ends were cut back, 5 bases at V and 5 bases at J, with 15 bases in the middle. The CDR3 DNA reads as TGTGCCAGCAGTCCTACCCCACTCGGGACCGGGGAGCTGTTTTTT. Translation gives CASSPTPLGTGELFF.

This clonotype was seen more than once but under ten times. The chain carries TRBV5-1 and TRBJ2-5; no clear D gene. V was cut by 6 bases and J by 5 bases, with 17 bases left in between. This CDR3 contains 14 residues. Germline V gene lookup returns CDR1 SGHRS and CDR2 YFSETQ. In DNA, the CDR3 is TGCGCCAGCACCCGAGAAGGGCGGATGGAGACCCAGTACTTC. Translation gives CASTREGRMETQYF.

The chain combines TRBV11-2 with TRBJ2-1, with D perhaps assigned TRBD1 or TRBD2 (5 bases each). V dropped 1 base and J dropped 4 bases, with 11 bases sitting between them. Germline V gene data show CDR1 as SGHAT and CDR2 as FQNNGV. This CDR3 spans 15 amino acids. The CDR3 DNA reads TGTGCCAGCAGCTTAGTGGGGGACGTATACAATGAGCAGTTCTTC. It yields the protein CASSLVGDVYNEQFF.

The rearrangement uses TRBV9 and TRBJ2-5; 8 positions agree with TRBD2. The ends lost 7 bases at V and 2 bases at J; junction bases unmatched: 7. The CDR3 has 14 residues. Germline values: CDR1 SGDLS, CDR2 YYNGEE. The CDR3 DNA follows: TGTGCCAGCTCGGGGGGGACAAAACAAGAGACCCAGTACTTC. Residues: CASSGGTKQETQYF.

V is TRBV10-3 and J is TRBJ2-2; 9 nucleotides agree with TRBD2. CDR3 length: 17 residues. Germline CDR1 reads ENHRY; CDR2 reads SYGVKD. Losses at the gene ends were 4 bases for V and 7 bases for J; bases not matched to a gene: 13. Written as DNA, the CDR3 is TGTGCCATCAGTGGACCCGGTGGAGCGGGAGGAATCGGGGAGCTGTTTTTT. Translating it yields CAISGPGGAGGIGELFF.

There are a few counts of this clonotype. The chain joins TRBV5-1 to TRBJ2-3; D is ambiguous. Between the trimmed V and J ends, which lost 4 bases and 0 bases, there was a span of 15 bases. Germline V gene lookup returns CDR1 SGHRS and CDR2 YFSETQ. The CDR3 is 16 residues long. The CDR3 sequence is CASSLMSEWSTDTQYF. The CDR3 DNA reads as TGCGCCAGCAGCCTGATGAGTGAATGGAGCACAGATACGCAGTATTTT. Supplemented by reference TRBV5-1 and TRBJ2-3, the full variable domain reads KAGVTQTPRYLIKTRGQQVTLSCSPISGHRSVSWYQQTPGQGLQFLFEYFSETQRNKGNFPGRFSGRQFSNSRSEMNVSTLELGDSALYLCASSLMSEWSTDTQYFGPGTRLTVL.

A note on this clonotype: Its ends do not fully match the called genes, so a read error is possible. V is TRBV15 and J is TRBJ2-1; D is possibly TRBD2 (5 bases). In germline, CDR1 is LNHNV, CDR2 YYDKDF (reference sequence). This CDR3 contains 15 residues. The CDR3 loop is CATSTMDSIYNEQFF. For the CDR3, the DNA is TGTGCCACGAGCACAATGGACTCGATCTACAATGAGCAGTTCTTC.

The chain carries TRBV27 and TRBJ1-3; a weak D match, TRBD1 (5 bases). This CDR3 region has 13 residues. V lost 10 bases and J 2 bases, leaving 12 bases between the germline ends. In germline, CDR1 is MNHEY, CDR2 SMNVEV (reference sequence). This CDR3 reads CATARGAGNTIYF. The CDR3 bases are TGTGCCACCGCCCGGGGGGCTGGAAACACCATATATTTT.

The chain uses TRBV11-2 and TRBJ1-1; D unresolved. Germline lookup yields CDR1 SGHAT and CDR2 FQNNGV. This CDR3 spans 15 amino acids. Trimming stripped 7 bases from V and 4 bases from J, with 19 bases between. CDR3 amino acids: CASTPYREGITEAFF. In nucleotides, the CDR3 is TGTGCCAGCACCCCATATAGGGAAGGGATCACTGAAGCTTTCTTT. The complete variable domain, with remaining parts taken from reference TRBV11-2 and TRBJ1-1, reads EAGVAQSPRYKIIEKRQSVAFWCNPISGHATLYWYQQILGQGPKLLIQFQNNGVVDDSQLPKDRFSAERLKGVDSTLKIQPAKLEDSAVYLCASTPYREGITEAFFGQGTRLTVV.

There are many counts of this clonotype. The rearrangement joins TRBV6-6 to TRBJ2-1; TRBD2 matches at 10 bases. The trim removed 7 bases at V and 4 bases at J, leaving 7 bases unmatched. CDR3 length: 15 amino acids. Per the germline V gene, CDR1 is MNHNY and CDR2 is SVGAGI (reference sequence). The DNA of the CDR3 is TGTGCCAGCATAAGAATACTAGCGGGATACAATGAGCAGTTCTTC. This encodes CASIRILAGYNEQFF.